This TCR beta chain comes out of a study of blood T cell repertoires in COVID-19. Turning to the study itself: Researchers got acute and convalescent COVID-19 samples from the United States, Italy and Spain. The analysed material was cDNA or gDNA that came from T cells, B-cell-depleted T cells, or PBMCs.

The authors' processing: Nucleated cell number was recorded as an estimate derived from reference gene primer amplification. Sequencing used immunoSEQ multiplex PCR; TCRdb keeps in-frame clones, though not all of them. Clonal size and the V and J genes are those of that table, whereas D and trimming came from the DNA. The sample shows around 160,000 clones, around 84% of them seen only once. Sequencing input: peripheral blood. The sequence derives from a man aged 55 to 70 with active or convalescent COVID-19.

CDR3 in amino acids: CASRLDRAYEQYF. The CDR3, as DNA: TGTGCCAGCAGACTGGACAGGGCCTACGAGCAGTACTTC. V gene TRBV7-2 combines with J gene TRBJ2-7, with 8 bases matching TRBD1. Germline V CDR1 and CDR2: SGHTA, FQGNSA. The CDR3 runs to 13 residues. J lost 2 bases, V lost 6 bases, and 3 bases had no gene match.